One sample yielded the 8 T cell receptor beta chains listed below, sequenced in a study of blood T cells in healthy people across ages. Then a second PCR, running about 6 to 11 cycles, was carried out with a sample-barcoded 5' primer and a J-beta primer mix. TCRdb independently ran MiXCR on the 5' RACE reads; one entry per CDR3 protein. The sample includes hundreds of thousands of distinct CDR3 sequences, over 25% of them seen just once. Separately, the same data were catalogued under a study of T cells of mothers and their children.

Sequenced material: blood. These receptors came from a boy aged 2 to 9 in good health.

V and J are TRBV6-5 and TRBJ2-5; 10 positions agree with TRBD1. The end of the DNA aligns better with TRBJ2-7, so the J call may be wrong. Germline CDR1 MNHEY, CDR2 SVGAGI. This CDR3 has 14 amino acids. The CDR3: CASSWGQGSGEQYF. CDR3 sequence (DNA): TGTGCCAGCAGTTGGGGACAGGGGTCAGGCGAGCAGTACTTC.

The chain couples TRBV4-3 to TRBJ2-2; tentative D call: TRBD1 (5 bases). Trimming cost V 4 bases and J 4 bases, with 16 bases left between them. This CDR3 has 16 residues. Germline loops: CDR1 LGHNA, CDR2 YSLEER. The CDR3 loop reads CASSLGAGRGTGELFF. DNA for the CDR3: TGCGCCAGCAGCCTAGGGGCCGGACGTGGCACCGGGGAGCTGTTTTTT.

The genes are TRBV5-1 and TRBJ2-3; D gene ambiguous. CDR1 and CDR2 from the germline V gene are SGHRS and YFSETQ. Trimming cost V 3 bases and J 5 bases, with 10 bases left between them. The CDR3 has 13 residues. The CDR3 loop is CASSSPSGDTQYF. The DNA for the CDR3 is TGCGCCAGCAGCTCCCCTTCAGGAGATACGCAGTATTTT. The variable domain in full, with the rest retrieved from reference TRBV5-1 and TRBJ2-3, is KAGVTQTPRYLIKTRGQQVTLSCSPISGHRSVSWYQQTPGQGLQFLFEYFSETQRNKGNFPGRFSGRQFSNSRSEMNVSTLELGDSALYLCASSSPSGDTQYFGPGTRLTVL.

In its sample, this clonotype was seen a few times. V is TRBV7-9 and J is TRBJ2-7, with a possible D match to TRBD1 (6 bases). Trimming took 5 bases from V and 0 from J, leaving 20 bases between them. The CDR3 extends over 17 amino acids. Per the germline V gene, CDR1 is SEHNR and CDR2 is FQNEAQ (reference sequence). CDR3 DNA sequence: TGTGCCAGCAGCCTCACACCCGGACAGCTTGGCTCCTACGAGCAGTACTTC. As protein: CASSLTPGQLGSYEQYF.

This clonotype was found a few times. The chain recombines TRBV29-1 with TRBJ2-1; maybe TRBD1 (6 bases). Matching the DNA end better, TRBJ2-5 makes the J call doubtful. In germline, CDR1 is SQVTM, CDR2 ANQGSEA. This CDR3 has 12 amino acids. The DNA of the CDR3 is TGCAGCGCTCTACAGGGCAGCGAGACCCAGTACTTC. It specifies CSALQGSETQYF.

This clonotype was observed a handful of times. The V call is TRBV20-1, the J call TRBJ2-5, with 8 bases lining up with TRBD2. CDR1 and CDR2 from the germline V gene are DFQATT and SNEGSKA (reference sequence). This CDR3 has 13 residues. The junction had 7 bases not matched to a gene; V was cut back by 7 bases and J by 3 bases. CDR3 in amino acids: CSVYGGVKETQYF. CDR3 DNA: TGCAGTGTGTACGGGGGGGTTAAAGAGACCCAGTACTTC.

J is TRBJ1-1 and V is TRBV29-1, with D possibly matching TRBD1 (5 bases). CDR3 length: 14 amino acids. Germline V gene data show CDR1 as SQVTM and CDR2 as ANQGSEA. Trimming shortened V by 5 bases and J by 7 bases, and 20 bases separated the two germline ends. DNA of the CDR3: TGCAGCGTTTCAGGGCCTCCCGGGACCGTTGAAGCTTTCTTT. It yields the protein CSVSGPPGTVEAFF.

The V call is TRBV7-9, the J call TRBJ1-1; D remains unclear. V dropped 5 bases and J dropped 0 bases, with 13 bases sitting between them. The CDR3 spans 15 residues. The V gene's germline CDR1 is SEHNR and CDR2 FQNEAQ (reference sequence). The CDR3 bases are TGTGCCAGCAGCACCGGACGGAAGATGAACACTGAAGCTTTCTTT. Translation: CASSTGRKMNTEAFF.